This T cell receptor beta chain was captured in a study of cytomegalovirus exposure and HLA in healthy donors. Vbeta (60) and Jbeta (13) primers were used in the PCR. Assay used: immunoSEQ multiplex PCR; TCRdb lists only in-frame clones, some missing. Here the sample spans around 190,000 clones, 80% being singletons. Specimen: PBMCs. This sequence originates from a man between 35 and 55 years old in good health and CMV-seronegative.

The CDR3 loop reads CASGVQGAGEQYF. CDR3 DNA sequence: TGCGCCAGCGGAGTACAGGGGGCTGGCGAGCAGTACTTC. This chain joins TRBV5-1 and TRBJ2-7, with 9 nucleotides matching TRBD1. V dropped 7 bases and J dropped 6; count of bases not matched to a gene: 8. CDR3 length: 13 amino acids. Per the germline V gene, CDR1 is SGHRS and CDR2 is YFSETQ.